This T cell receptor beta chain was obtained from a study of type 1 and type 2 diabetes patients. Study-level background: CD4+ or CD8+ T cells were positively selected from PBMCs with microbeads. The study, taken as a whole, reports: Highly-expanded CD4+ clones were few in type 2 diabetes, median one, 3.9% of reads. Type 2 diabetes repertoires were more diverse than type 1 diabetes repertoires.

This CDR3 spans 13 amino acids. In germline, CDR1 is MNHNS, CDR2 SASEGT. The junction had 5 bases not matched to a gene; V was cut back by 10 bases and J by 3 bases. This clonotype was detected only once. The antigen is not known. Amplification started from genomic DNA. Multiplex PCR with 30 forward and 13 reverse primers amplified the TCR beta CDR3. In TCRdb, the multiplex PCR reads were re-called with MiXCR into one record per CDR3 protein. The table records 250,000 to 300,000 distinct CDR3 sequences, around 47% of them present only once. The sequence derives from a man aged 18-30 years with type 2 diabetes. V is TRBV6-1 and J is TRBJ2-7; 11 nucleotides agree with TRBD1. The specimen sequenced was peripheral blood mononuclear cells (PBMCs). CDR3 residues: CATSGTGGYEQYF. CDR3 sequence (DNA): TGTGCCACCTCAGGGACAGGGGGCTACGAGCAGTACTTC.